Only a few counts were recorded for the clone carrying this T cell receptor (beta chain). Its antigen is unknown. TCRdb reprocessed the reads with MiXCR, giving one entry per CDR3 protein. The sample lists about 320,000 distinct CDR3 sequences, around 9.5% occurring once. These data come from a study of T cell repertoires in cytomegalovirus infection. General study findings and limits: Predominance within the ex vivo response was attributable to HLA-C-restricted CMV-specific TCR beta clonotypes.

This CDR3 has 15 amino acids. Trimming shortened V by 1 base and J by 0 bases, and 10 bases separated the two germline ends. Looked up from germline, CDR1 is LGHNA and CDR2 is YNFKEQ. The clonotype comes from a human donor in good health (CMV status not recorded). Some clones in this sample may be carry-over from other donors' samples. The chain carries TRBV4-2 and TRBJ2-7, with D perhaps matching TRBD2 (6 bases). Sequencing was carried out using PBMCs. The CDR3 loop reads CASSQGGLSSYEQYF. The DNA for the CDR3 is TGTGCCAGCAGCCAAGGGGGACTGAGCTCCTACGAGCAGTACTTC.